This section outlines one TCR beta chain sequence together with its context. The data stem from a study of T cell repertoires in ileal Crohn's disease. Overall study: About half of patients got postoperative therapy: roughly 12 thiopurines, under 20 anti-TNF.

Lamina propria lymphocytes from surgical specimens were isolated on a density gradient before sorting. The repertoire was sequenced with immunoSEQ multiplex PCR; TCRdb's copy has only in-frame clones and lacks some. In the table there are more than 2,500 clones, 80% to 95% of which are singletons. CDR1 and CDR2 from the germline V gene are SGHTA and FQGNSA. The CDR3 covers 15 residues. Losses at the gene ends were 5 bases for V and 1 base for J; bases not matched to a gene: 4. The receptor was isolated from an adult with Crohn's disease. This chain uses TRBV7-2 with TRBJ2-7; 11 bases fit TRBD2. The material sequenced was CD4+ T cells sorted from the ileum. CDR3 DNA: TGTGCCAGCAGCAATCGACTAGCGGGGTCCTACGAGCAGTACTTC. This sequence encodes CASSNRLAGSYEQYF. Using reference TRBV7-2 and TRBJ2-7 for the parts outside the CDR3, the full variable domain is GAGVSQSPSNKVTEKGKDVELRCDPISGHTALYWYRQSLGQGLEFLIYFQGNSAPDKSGLPSDRFSAERTGGSVSTLTIQRTQQEDSAVYLCASSNRLAGSYEQYFGPGTRLTVT.